What follows is one TCR beta chain and its context. This sample stems from a study of blood T cell repertoires in COVID-19. Across the whole study: There were acute and convalescent COVID-19 samples, and they came from the United States, Italy and Spain. PBMCs, B-cell-depleted T cells, or T cells were the source of the cDNA or gDNA that made up the material.

Original methodology: Reference gene primer amplification gave estimated nucleated cell counts. The assay was immunoSEQ multiplex PCR, and TCRdb's table has in-frame clones only and misses some. That table gives V, J and clone size, and the DNA gave D and trimming. The sample records tens of thousands of clones, more than 75% being singletons. The V gene's germline CDR1 is ENHRY and CDR2 SYGVKD. Trimming at V came to 7 bases and at J to 7 bases, leaving 7 bases not matched to a gene. The CDR3 length is 14 residues. The chain links TRBV10-3 to TRBJ1-2, with 12 bases matching TRBD1. The TCR was taken from a man aged 50 or older with acute or convalescent COVID-19. The sequencing input was peripheral blood. The CDR3 coding sequence is TGTGCCATCACCCCGGGACAGGGGGCGGTTGGCTACACCTTC. Its protein is CAITPGQGAVGYTF.